Below are 30 T cell receptor beta chains sequenced from a single sample in a study of blood T cell repertoires in COVID-19. Data came from immunoSEQ multiplex PCR; TCRdb stores just in-frame clones and leaves some out. The sample yields around 270,000 clones, roughly 80% seen once. The specimen was peripheral blood. These TCRs come from a person between 70 and 80 years old with COVID-19, enrolled during active disease.

The V and J genes are TRBV19 and TRBJ2-4, with 9 bases identical to TRBD1. The trim removed 7 bases at V and 8 bases at J, leaving 6 bases unmatched. Germline V lookup: CDR1 LNHDA, CDR2 SQIVND (reference sequence). The CDR3 consists of 13 residues. The CDR3 coding sequence is TGTGCCAGTATGCGGACAGGGGAGTACATTCAGTACTTC. It specifies CASMRTGEYIQYF.

The chain combines TRBV7-9 with TRBJ1-4; the match to TRBD1 covers 7 bases. The germline gives CDR1 SEHNR, CDR2 FQNEAQ (reference sequence). Trimming took 2 bases from V and 5 from J; bases not matched to a gene: 5. This CDR3 is built from 15 residues. The CDR3 DNA reads as TGTGCCAGCAGCTTACCGGACAGGAGAAATGAAAAACTGTTTTTT. Amino acid sequence: CASSLPDRRNEKLFF.

The chain couples TRBV27 to TRBJ1-1; D is unresolved. This CDR3 has 13 amino acids. Germline-derived CDR1 and CDR2 are MNHEY and SMNVEV (reference sequence). Trimming removed 8 bases from V and 1 base from J, with 11 bases in between. As DNA, the CDR3 is TGTGCCAGCGGCCGCCGTTCGAACACTGAAGCTTTCTTT. As protein: CASGRRSNTEAFF.

Details on this clone: One junction end disagrees with the germline gene, perhaps due to a read error. This chain links TRBV19 with TRBJ2-7, with 8 bases matching TRBD1. Germline CDR1 and CDR2: LNHDA and SQIVND (reference sequence). The CDR3 covers 16 residues. The CDR3, as DNA: TGTGCCAGTAGAATAGCGGCTGGACAGGGCTCCTACGAGCAGTACTTC. Protein product: CASRIAAGQGSYEQYF. Filled out from reference TRBV19 and TRBJ2-7, the complete variable domain reads DGGITQSPKYLFRKEGQNVTLSCEQNLNHDAMYWYRQDPGQGLRLIYYSQIVNDFQKGDIAEGYSVSREKKESFPLTVTSAQKNPTAFYLCASRIAAGQGSYEQYFGPGTRLTVT.

Here the CDR3 reads CASSLPGHQAGGPINEQFF. The CDR3 nucleotides read TGTGCCAGCAGCTTACCGGGACACCAAGCGGGAGGGCCGATCAATGAGCAGTTCTTC. The rearrangement uses TRBV7-6 and TRBJ2-1, with 10 bases that match TRBD2. CDR1 is SGHVS, CDR2 FNYEAQ, per germline. V shed 2 bases and J 6 bases; nucleotides not matched to a gene: 16. The CDR3 is 19 residues long.

Here the CDR3 reads CASQRSGSPEQYF. The CDR3 DNA follows: TGCGCCAGCCAAAGATCGGGGAGCCCCGAGCAGTACTTC. The chain recombines TRBV4-1 with TRBJ2-7; TRBD2 is a possible D gene (5 bases). Germline CDR1 reads MGHRA; CDR2 reads YSYEKL. CDR3 length: 13 amino acids. V lost 8 bases and J lost 6, with 17 bases in between.

V is TRBV6-5 and J is TRBJ1-2, with TRBD1 as a possible D gene (5 bases). Germline V gene data show CDR1 as MNHEY and CDR2 as SVGAGI. This CDR3 has 14 amino acids. V was pared by 6 bases and J by 1 base, with 12 bases between. CDR3 DNA sequence: TGTGCCAGCAGCGTTGGGGCGGTTAACTATGGCTACACCTTC. It yields the protein CASSVGAVNYGYTF.

The rearrangement links TRBV11-2 to TRBJ1-3, with 7 bases matching TRBD1. Germline V gene data show CDR1 as SGHAT and CDR2 as FQNNGV. Trimming removed 1 base from V and 3 bases from J; junction bases left unmatched: 6. The CDR3 has 16 residues. The CDR3: CASSLGARGYGNTIYF. The CDR3 DNA reads TGTGCCAGCAGCTTAGGGGCCAGGGGGTATGGAAACACCATATATTTT. The complete variable domain, with remaining parts taken from reference TRBV11-2 and TRBJ1-3, reads EAGVAQSPRYKIIEKRQSVAFWCNPISGHATLYWYQQILGQGPKLLIQFQNNGVVDDSQLPKDRFSAERLKGVDSTLKIQPAKLEDSAVYLCASSLGARGYGNTIYFGEGSWLTVV.

The genes are TRBV6-2 or TRBV6-3 and TRBJ2-7; possibly TRBD1 for D (6 bases). The V gene lost 4 bases and the J gene lost 0 bases, with 10 bases spanning the gap. CDR1 and CDR2 (germline): MNHEY, SVGEGT. This CDR3 comprises 14 residues. The CDR3 here is CASSSGQNSYEQYF. For the CDR3, the DNA is TGTGCCAGCAGTTCCGGACAGAACTCCTACGAGCAGTACTTC.

The CDR3 loop reads CATSRVAGPYEQYF. DNA of the CDR3: TGTGCCACCAGCAGAGTGGCAGGGCCATACGAGCAGTACTTC. The rearrangement joins TRBV15 to TRBJ2-7; maybe TRBD1 (5 bases). CDR1 is LNHNV, CDR2 YYDKDF, per germline (reference sequence). The CDR3 extends over 14 amino acids. V lost 1 base, J lost 4 bases, and 11 bases lay in between. Variable domain in full (rest from reference TRBV15 and TRBJ2-7): DAMVIQNPRYQVTQFGKPVTLSCSQTLNHNVMYWYQQKSSQAPKLLFHYYDKDFNNEADTPDNFQSRRPNTSFCFLDIRSPGLGDTAMYLCATSRVAGPYEQYFGPGTRLTVT.

Details on this clone: At one boundary the junction diverges from the germline segment, which might be a read error. The CDR3 protein is CASTYDGESMNTEAFF. In DNA, the CDR3 is TGTGCCAGCACTTACGACGGGGAGTCCATGAACACTGAAGCTTTCTTT. The chain uses TRBV6-6 and TRBJ1-1; D gene ambiguous. Germline V lookup: CDR1 MNHNY, CDR2 SVGAGI (reference sequence). CDR3 size: 16 residues.

The gene calls are TRBV3-1 (or the pseudogene TRBV3-2) and TRBJ2-7; no firm D call. This CDR3 spans 14 amino acids. Trimming pared 4 bases from V and 0 bases from J, leaving 10 bases between. The germline gives CDR1 LGHDT, CDR2 YNNKEL (reference sequence). The CDR3 here is CASSRVWSSYEQYF. In DNA form, the CDR3 reads TGTGCCAGCAGCCGAGTTTGGAGCTCCTACGAGCAGTACTTC.

The chain couples TRBV3-1 (or the pseudogene TRBV3-2) to TRBJ2-5; D may be TRBD2 (9 bases). With 4 bases removed from V and 3 bases from J, the gap between germline ends came to 27 bases. The CDR3 spans 19 residues. Germline V gene sequence: CDR1 LGHDT, CDR2 YNNKEL (reference sequence). In DNA form, the CDR3 reads TGTGCCAGCAGCCCCCACAGGGGGAAGGCTAGCGGGGAAAAAGAGACCCAGTACTTC. This translates into CASSPHRGKASGEKETQYF.

The chain combines TRBV28 with TRBJ2-7; 16 bases are a match to TRBD2. The ends lost 3 bases at V and 0 bases at J; junction bases unmatched: 17. Germline V gives CDR1 MDHEN, CDR2 SYDVKM. This CDR3 is built from 22 residues. The DNA of the CDR3 is TGTGCCAGCAGTTTTCGACCCAACCCGGGACTAGCGGGGGGGAGCCACTCCTACGAGCAGTACTTC. This sequence encodes CASSFRPNPGLAGGSHSYEQYF.

The rearrangement links TRBV28 to TRBJ2-3, with 8 bases that match TRBD1. CDR1 and CDR2 (germline): MDHEN, SYDVKM. CDR3 length: 15 amino acids. Germline trimming cut 7 bases from V and 4 bases from J; bases unmatched to any gene: 10. This CDR3 is CASKRQGSNADTQYF. The CDR3 nucleotides are TGTGCCAGCAAACGACAGGGGTCAAACGCAGATACGCAGTATTTT.

This clone was seen at least ten times. V usage is TRBV28 and J usage is TRBJ1-2; 7 nucleotides align to TRBD1. The CDR3 is 15 residues long. The junction had 7 bases not matched to a gene; V was cut back by 5 bases and J by 1 base. CDR1 is MDHEN, CDR2 SYDVKM, per germline. DNA of the CDR3: TGTGCCAGCAGTCCACAGGGGTCCTATAACTATGGCTACACCTTC. Protein: CASSPQGSYNYGYTF.

This clone has just one count. The genes are TRBV2 and TRBJ2-7, with 10 positions matching TRBD2. The CDR3 loop spans 15 amino acids. Trimming took 3 bases from V and 2 from J; bases not matched to a gene: 4. In germline, CDR1 is SNHLY, CDR2 FYNNEI. CDR3 sequence (DNA): TGTGCCAGCAGTGAGGTTACTAGCGGGACCTACGAGCAGTACTTC. Its translation is CASSEVTSGTYEQYF.

V gene TRBV18 combines with J gene TRBJ1-3; D ambiguous. Germline CDR1 and CDR2: KGHSH and LQKENI. Trimming removed 3 bases from V and 1 base from J, with 13 bases in between. The CDR3 consists of 16 residues. The CDR3 region has the DNA TGTGCCAGCTCACCTTCTTCGGTTTGGTCTGGAAACACCATATATTTT. Translating it yields CASSPSSVWSGNTIYF. The variable domain in full, completed from reference TRBV18 and TRBJ1-3, reads NAGVMQNPRHLVRRRGQEARLRCSPMKGHSHVYWYRQLPEEGLKFMVYLQKENIIDESGMPKERFSAEFPKEGPSILRIQQVVRGDSAAYFCASSPSSVWSGNTIYFGEGSWLTVV.

V usage is TRBV5-8 and J usage is TRBJ2-7; 9 positions agree with TRBD2. Germline CDR1 and CDR2: SGHTS and YDEGEE. The CDR3 covers 14 residues. With V trimmed by 1 base and J by 3 bases, 2 bases remained unmatched. CDR3 amino acids: CASSLFSGGYEQYF. The CDR3 region has the DNA TGTGCCAGCAGCTTGTTTAGCGGGGGCTACGAGCAGTACTTC.

The chain joins TRBV7-9 to TRBJ2-1; maybe TRBD2 (5 bases). V shed 5 bases and J shed 1 base, with 9 bases lying between them. The CDR3 consists of 14 residues. The V gene's germline CDR1 is SEHNR and CDR2 FQNEAQ (reference sequence). DNA for the CDR3: TGTGCCAGCAGCGGGAGTCCTTCCTACAATGAGCAGTTCTTC. It codes for CASSGSPSYNEQFF.

The chain couples TRBV5-1 to TRBJ2-1, with 9 bases aligning to TRBD2. Germline V gene sequence: CDR1 SGHRS, CDR2 YFSETQ. J gave up 9 bases and V 2 bases, and 9 bases lay outside the gene matches. This CDR3 has 15 amino acids. The CDR3 region has the DNA TGCGCCAGCAGCTTTAGCGGGGGACCTACCTCTGAGCAGTTCTTC. It yields the protein CASSFSGGPTSEQFF.

This chain joins TRBV7-9 and TRBJ1-4; no firm D call. There are 16 residues in the CDR3. Trimming removed 1 base at V and 8 bases at J, with 17 bases between. Per germline, CDR1 SEHNR and CDR2 FQNEAQ (reference sequence). CDR3 protein: CASSLGPEAGEEKLFF. CDR3 nucleotides: TGTGCCAGCAGCTTAGGCCCTGAGGCGGGAGAGGAAAAACTGTTTTTT. Filled out from reference TRBV7-9 and TRBJ1-4, the complete variable domain reads DTGVSQNPRHKITKRGQNVTFRCDPISEHNRLYWYRQTLGQGPEFLTYFQNEAQLEKSRLLSDRFSAERPKGSFSTLEIQRTEQGDSAMYLCASSLGPEAGEEKLFFGSGTQLSVL.

The rearrangement uses TRBV7-9 and TRBJ1-2, with TRBD1 matching over 7 bases. The CDR3 is 12 residues long. The ends lost 4 bases at V and 8 bases at J; junction bases unmatched: 4. CDR1 and CDR2 (germline): SEHNR, FQNEAQ (reference sequence). This chain's CDR3 is CASSSTGWGYTF. Written as DNA, the CDR3 is TGTGCCAGCAGCTCGACAGGGTGGGGCTACACCTTC.

The genes are TRBV15 and TRBJ2-3, with 7 bases identical to TRBD2. Germline lookup yields CDR1 LNHNV and CDR2 YYDKDF (reference sequence). With 1 base clipped from V and 0 bases from J, the junction kept 10 bases outside the gene matches. This CDR3 is 18 amino acids long. CDR3 residues: CATSRGLGLAVSTDTQYF. CDR3 in DNA: TGTGCCACCAGCAGAGGGTTGGGGCTAGCGGTTAGCACAGATACGCAGTATTTT.

This chain links TRBV28 with TRBJ1-4; possibly TRBD1 for D (6 bases). The CDR3 spans 14 residues. V was shortened by 6 bases and J by 4 bases, with 12 bases between the two germline ends. Germline loops: CDR1 MDHEN, CDR2 SYDVKM. The CDR3 is CASSNRELNEKLFF. The CDR3 nucleotides are TGTGCCAGCAGCAACAGGGAGCTTAATGAAAAACTGTTTTTT.

This chain joins TRBV28 and TRBJ2-7, with 8 nucleotides matching TRBD2. This CDR3 comprises 15 residues. Germline CDR1 reads MDHEN; CDR2 reads SYDVKM. Losses at the gene ends were 0 bases for V and 7 bases for J; bases not matched to a gene: 8. CDR3 amino acids: CASSLWGAGAGEQYF. DNA for the CDR3: TGTGCCAGCAGTTTATGGGGAGCGGGGGCGGGGGAGCAGTACTTC.

The table lists this clone with a few counts. V and J are TRBV5-6 and TRBJ2-7; D call uncertain. The ends were cut back, 2 bases at V and 2 bases at J, with 14 bases in the middle. CDR3 length: 15 amino acids. The germline V gene has CDR1 SGHDT and CDR2 YYEEEE. The CDR3 sequence is CASSFGTTSTYEQYF. The CDR3 DNA follows: TGTGCCAGCAGCTTCGGTACGACAAGCACCTACGAGCAGTACTTC.

This clone has ten or more counts. This chain links TRBV5-4 with TRBJ2-5; 14 bases agree with TRBD2. The J segment lost 5 bases and the V segment lost 4 bases, leaving 10 bases of the junction unmatched. This CDR3 is 17 amino acids long. Per germline, CDR1 SGHNT and CDR2 YYREEE (reference sequence). CDR3: CASSPGTSGSLRETQYF. CDR3 in DNA: TGTGCCAGCAGCCCCGGGACTAGCGGGAGTCTCCGGGAGACCCAGTACTTC.

This chain joins TRBV7-9 and TRBJ1-4; 8 bases match TRBD1. CDR3 length: 14 amino acids. V lost 6 bases and J lost 4; bases outside the gene matches: 4. Germline CDR1 and CDR2: SEHNR and FQNEAQ (reference sequence). CDR3 region: CASSLQGVNEKLFF. The CDR3 bases are TGTGCCAGCAGTCTACAGGGGGTTAATGAAAAACTGTTTTTT.

The V and J genes are TRBV6-5 and TRBJ1-1, with D perhaps matching TRBD1 (5 bases). CDR1 and CDR2 (germline): MNHEY, SVGAGI. The CDR3 has 14 residues. The germline V and J ends were trimmed by 7 bases and 3 bases, with 15 bases remaining between them. This chain's CDR3 is CASTSSWGDTEAFF. As DNA, the CDR3 is TGTGCCAGCACCTCCTCCTGGGGCGACACTGAAGCTTTCTTT.